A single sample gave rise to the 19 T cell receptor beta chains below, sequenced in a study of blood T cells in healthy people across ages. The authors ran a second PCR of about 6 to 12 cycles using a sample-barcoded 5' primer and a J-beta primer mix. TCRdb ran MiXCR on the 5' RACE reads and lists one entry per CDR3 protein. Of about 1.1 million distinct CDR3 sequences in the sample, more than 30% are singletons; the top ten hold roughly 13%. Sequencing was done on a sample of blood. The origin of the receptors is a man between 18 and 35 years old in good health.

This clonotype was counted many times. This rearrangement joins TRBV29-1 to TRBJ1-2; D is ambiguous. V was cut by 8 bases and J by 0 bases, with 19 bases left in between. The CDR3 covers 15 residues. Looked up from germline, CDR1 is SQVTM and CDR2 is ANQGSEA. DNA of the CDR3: TGCAGCTCCCGGACCCTCCACGCTTCTAACTATGGCTACACCTTC. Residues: CSSRTLHASNYGYTF.

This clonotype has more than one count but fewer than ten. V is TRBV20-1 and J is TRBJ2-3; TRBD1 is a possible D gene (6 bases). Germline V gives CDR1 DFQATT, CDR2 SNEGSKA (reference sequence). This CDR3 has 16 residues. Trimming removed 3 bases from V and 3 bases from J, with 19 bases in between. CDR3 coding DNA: TGCAGTGCTAGTAGCTTACGGTGGACAGATACAGATACGCAGTATTTT. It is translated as CSASSLRWTDTDTQYF.

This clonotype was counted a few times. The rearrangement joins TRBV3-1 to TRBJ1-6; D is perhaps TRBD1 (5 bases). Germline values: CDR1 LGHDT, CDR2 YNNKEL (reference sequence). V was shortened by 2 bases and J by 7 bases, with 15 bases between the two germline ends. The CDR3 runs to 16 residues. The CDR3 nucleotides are TGTGCCAGCAGCCAAAACCCGGGACGAGAGAATTCACCCCTCCACTTT. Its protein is CASSQNPGRENSPLHF.

The CDR3 DNA is TGTGCCAGCACCACGCACTACGAGCAGTACTTC. Amino acids: CASTTHYEQYF. The chain uses TRBV3-1 and TRBJ2-7; D call uncertain. Trimming shortened V by 7 bases and J by 3 bases, and 7 bases separated the two germline ends. Germline V CDR1 and CDR2: LGHDT, YNNKEL (reference sequence). The CDR3 contains 11 residues.

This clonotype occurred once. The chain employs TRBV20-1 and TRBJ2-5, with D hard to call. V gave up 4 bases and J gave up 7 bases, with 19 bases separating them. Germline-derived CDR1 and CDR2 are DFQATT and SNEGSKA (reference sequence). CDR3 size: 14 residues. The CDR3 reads CSATQTITSGTQYF. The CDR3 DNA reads TGCAGTGCTACCCAGACAATTACGTCTGGGACCCAGTACTTC.

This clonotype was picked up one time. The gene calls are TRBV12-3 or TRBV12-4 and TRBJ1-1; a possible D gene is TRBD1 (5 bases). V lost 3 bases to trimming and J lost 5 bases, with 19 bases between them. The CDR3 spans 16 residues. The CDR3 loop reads CASSLQGTISRTEAFF. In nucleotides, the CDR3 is TGTGCCAGCAGTTTGCAGGGAACGATATCGAGGACTGAAGCTTTCTTT.

In DNA form, the CDR3 reads TGCGCCAGCAGCCAAGATTTTCGCAATGAGCAGTTCTTC. Translated: CASSQDFRNEQFF. The chain has TRBV4-3 and TRBJ2-1, with D uncertain. The CDR3 runs to 13 residues. Trimming pared 0 bases from V and 6 bases from J, leaving 6 bases between. Germline CDR1 is LGHNA and CDR2 is YSLEER.

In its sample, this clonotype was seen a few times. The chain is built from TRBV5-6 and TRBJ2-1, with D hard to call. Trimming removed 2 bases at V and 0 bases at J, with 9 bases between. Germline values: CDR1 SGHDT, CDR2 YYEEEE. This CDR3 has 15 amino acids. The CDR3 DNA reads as TGTGCCAGCAGCTTTCTGGCTAACTCCTACAATGAGCAGTTCTTC. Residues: CASSFLANSYNEQFF.

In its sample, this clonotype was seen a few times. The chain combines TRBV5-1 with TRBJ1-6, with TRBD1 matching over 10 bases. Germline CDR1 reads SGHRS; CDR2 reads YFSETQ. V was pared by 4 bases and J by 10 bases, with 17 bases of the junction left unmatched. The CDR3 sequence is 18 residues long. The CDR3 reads CASSPQLETGGAGSPLHF. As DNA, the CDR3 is TGCGCCAGCAGCCCACAACTCGAGACAGGGGGCGCAGGGTCACCCCTCCACTTT.

CDR3 protein: CASSVDGVPHQPQHF. CDR3 DNA sequence: TGTGCCAGCAGCGTAGACGGGGTTCCCCATCAGCCCCAGCATTTT. The chain uses TRBV9 and TRBJ1-5, with D uncertain. Germline loops: CDR1 SGDLS, CDR2 YYNGEE. V gave up 0 bases and J gave up 5 bases, with 12 bases separating them. The CDR3 sequence is 15 residues long.

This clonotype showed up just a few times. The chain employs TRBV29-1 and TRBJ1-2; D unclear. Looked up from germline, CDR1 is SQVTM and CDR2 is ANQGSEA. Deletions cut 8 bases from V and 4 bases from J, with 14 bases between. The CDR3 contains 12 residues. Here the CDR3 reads CSLRTDPYGYTF. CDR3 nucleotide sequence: TGCAGCCTTCGAACTGACCCCTATGGCTACACCTTC.

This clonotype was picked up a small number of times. CDR3 residues: CASSQLAGSPETQYF. The CDR3 DNA reads as TGTGCCAGCAGCCAACTTGCAGGGAGCCCTGAGACCCAGTACTTC. The V and J genes are TRBV7-9 and TRBJ2-5; D tentatively reads TRBD1 or TRBD2 (5 bases each). The germline gives CDR1 SEHNR, CDR2 FQNEAQ (reference sequence). The CDR3 length is 15 residues. V shed 5 bases and J shed 5 bases, with 18 bases lying between them.

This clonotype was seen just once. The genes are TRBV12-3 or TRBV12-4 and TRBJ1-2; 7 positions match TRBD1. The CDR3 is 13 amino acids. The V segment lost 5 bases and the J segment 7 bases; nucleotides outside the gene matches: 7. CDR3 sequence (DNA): TGTGCCAGCAGTCGATACGACAGGGCTGGCTACACCTTC. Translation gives CASSRYDRAGYTF.

CDR3: CAWSEDEQFF. The DNA of the CDR3 is TGTGCCTGGAGTGAAGATGAGCAGTTCTTC. The V call is TRBV30, the J call TRBJ2-1; D gene unclear. This CDR3 is 10 amino acids long. Trimming took off 1 base at V and 8 bases at J, with 3 bases between the two ends. Germline loops: CDR1 GTSNPN, CDR2 SVGIG (reference sequence).

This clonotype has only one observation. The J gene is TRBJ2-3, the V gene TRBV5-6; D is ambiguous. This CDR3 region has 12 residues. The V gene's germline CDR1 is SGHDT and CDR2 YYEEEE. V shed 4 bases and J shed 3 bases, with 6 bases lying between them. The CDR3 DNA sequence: TGTGCCAGCAGCACAGCAACAGATACGCAGTATTTT. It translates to CASSTATDTQYF.

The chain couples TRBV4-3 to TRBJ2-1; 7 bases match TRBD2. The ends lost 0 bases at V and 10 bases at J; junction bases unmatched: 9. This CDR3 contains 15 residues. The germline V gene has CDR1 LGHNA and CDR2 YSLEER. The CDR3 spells CASSQDLSRDYEQFF. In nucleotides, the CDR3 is TGCGCCAGCAGCCAAGATCTAAGTCGGGACTACGAGCAGTTCTTC.

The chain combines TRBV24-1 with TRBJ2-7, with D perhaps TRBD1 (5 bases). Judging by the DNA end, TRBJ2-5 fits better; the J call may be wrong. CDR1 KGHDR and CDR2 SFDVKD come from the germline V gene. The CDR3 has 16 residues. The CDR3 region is CATSVVPGQGEETQYF. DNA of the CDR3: TGTGCCACCAGTGTGGTCCCAGGGCAGGGTGAAGAGACCCAGTACTTC.

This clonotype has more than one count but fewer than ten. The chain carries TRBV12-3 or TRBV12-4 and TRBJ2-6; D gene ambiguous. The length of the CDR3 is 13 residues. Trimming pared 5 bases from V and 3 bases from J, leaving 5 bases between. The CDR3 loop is CASSVVGANVLTF. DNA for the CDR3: TGTGCCAGCAGTGTCGTTGGGGCCAACGTCCTGACTTTC.

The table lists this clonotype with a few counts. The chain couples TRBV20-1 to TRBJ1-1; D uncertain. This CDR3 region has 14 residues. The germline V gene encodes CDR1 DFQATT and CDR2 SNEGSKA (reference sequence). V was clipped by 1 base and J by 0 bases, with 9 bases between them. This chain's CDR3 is CSARAYQMNTEAFF. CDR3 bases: TGCAGTGCTAGAGCTTACCAAATGAACACTGAAGCTTTCTTT.